The T cell receptor beta chain described here comes from a study of identical twins. Points from the study as a whole: Insertions were reduced in abundant cord blood beta clonotypes but not in memory repertoires.

Trimming stripped 5 bases from V and 1 base from J, with 21 bases between. CDR3 length: 19 amino acids. Per germline, CDR1 MGHRA and CDR2 YSYEKL. After template switching added a universal primer site, the resulting cDNA carried unique molecular identifiers. One entry per CDR3 protein, called by TCRdb with MiXCR from the 5' RACE reads. The sample contains fewer than 650,000 distinct CDR3 sequences, just under 10% of which appear only once. In the case of this clonotype: Its antigen is not known.

These data also featured in a second study, about yellow fever vaccine responses in identical twins.

The sequenced sample was PBMCs. V is TRBV4-1 and J is TRBJ2-6; possible D gene TRBD2, 5 bases. This clonotype was obtained from a woman in her late teens or twenties in good health. This CDR3 is CASSGGREGRLSGANVLTF. The CDR3 coding sequence is TGCGCCAGCAGCGGCGGACGGGAAGGGAGACTTTCTGGGGCCAACGTCCTGACTTTC.